The following is a T cell receptor beta chain sequence with its context. There is no known antigen for this receptor. Per-base qualities were not stored, and no clone one base away is much larger. The library was prepared using the immunoSEQ multiplex PCR assay. Alongside multiparametric flow cytometry, deep sequencing of rearranged TCR beta loci was used to profile the T cell repertoires. In TCRdb, the immuneACCESS table is reduced to in-frame sequences with V and J assigned. These tables do not hold every clone; where another copy was compared, an unresolved V gene accounts for under half, and the others remain unexplained. In all, the sample holds about 25,000 clones, and about 87% of those were seen once. The ten biggest clones cover around 19% of the sample. Looking up the germline V gene yields CDR1 SGHAT and CDR2 FQNNGV. The CDR3 holds 15 amino acids from the cysteine to the phenylalanine. Only the CDR3 part of the read is kept: 45 bases, read in frame from the first base. After removal of 2 bases from V and 4 bases from J, the junction retains 5 bases not matched to a gene.

These data come from a study of lymphopenia after photon versus proton radiotherapy (dated by TCRdb to between 2018 and 2021). For context, the study as a whole: The study compared the immunological effects of photon versus proton radiation therapy in patients with gastrointestinal tumors who developed high-grade lymphopenia. The 20 patients in the cohort had gastrointestinal tumors, were treated with either photon or proton therapy, and subsequently developed lymphopenia. The study was designed to characterize how the impact on the immune system differs between the two radiation modalities. Study-level results and caveats: The survival association was examined only in patients who died, and the authors described better survival with proton therapy as a possibility, not as a demonstrated result. Across the cohort, among patients who died, a greater drop in TCR diversity after the nadir was inversely correlated with overall survival time. After the lymphocyte count nadir, repertoires from photon-treated patients showed oligoclonal expansion, particularly of CD8+ Temra cells, and this expansion drove the decline in diversity. During treatment, patients who received photon therapy lost naive T cells and TCR diversity and gained effector/memory populations, whereas patients who received proton therapy remained relatively stable.

The clonotype originates from a man in his fifties or sixties with gastric cancer. Sequences were derived from peripheral blood, sampled from a patient treated with photon-based radiotherapy. This chain joins TRBV11-2 to TRBJ2-7; 10 bases in the middle match TRBD1. The DNA sequence is as follows: TGTGCCAGCAGCTTATGGGCGGGACAGGGGTACGAGCAGTACTTC. This encodes CASSLWAGQGYEQYF.